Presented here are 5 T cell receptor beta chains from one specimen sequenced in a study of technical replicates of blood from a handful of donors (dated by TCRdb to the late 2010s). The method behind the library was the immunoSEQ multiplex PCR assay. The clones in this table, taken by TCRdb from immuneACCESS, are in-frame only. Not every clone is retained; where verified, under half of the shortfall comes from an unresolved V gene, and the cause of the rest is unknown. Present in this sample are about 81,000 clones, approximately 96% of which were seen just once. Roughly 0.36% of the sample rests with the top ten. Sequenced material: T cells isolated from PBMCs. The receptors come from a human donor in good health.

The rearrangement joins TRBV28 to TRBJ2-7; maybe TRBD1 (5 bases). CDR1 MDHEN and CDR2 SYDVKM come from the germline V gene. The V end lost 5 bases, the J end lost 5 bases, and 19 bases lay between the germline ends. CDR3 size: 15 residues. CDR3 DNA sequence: TGTGCCAGCAGTCTCGGACACCGATACGTCGACGAGCAGTACTTC. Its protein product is CASSLGHRYVDEQYF.

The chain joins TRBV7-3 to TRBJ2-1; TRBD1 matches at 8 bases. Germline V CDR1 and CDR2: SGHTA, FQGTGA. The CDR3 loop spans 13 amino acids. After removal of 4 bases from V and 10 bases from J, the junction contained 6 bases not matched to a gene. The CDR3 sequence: CASSSLRQGEQFF. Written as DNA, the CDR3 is TGTGCCAGCAGCTCACTAAGACAGGGGGAGCAGTTCTTC.

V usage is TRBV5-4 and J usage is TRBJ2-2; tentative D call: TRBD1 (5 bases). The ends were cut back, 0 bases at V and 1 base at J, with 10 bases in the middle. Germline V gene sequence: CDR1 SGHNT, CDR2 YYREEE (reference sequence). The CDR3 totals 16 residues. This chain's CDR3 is CASSLEIGVNTGELFF. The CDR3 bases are TGTGCCAGCAGCTTGGAGATAGGGGTGAACACCGGGGAGCTGTTTTTT.

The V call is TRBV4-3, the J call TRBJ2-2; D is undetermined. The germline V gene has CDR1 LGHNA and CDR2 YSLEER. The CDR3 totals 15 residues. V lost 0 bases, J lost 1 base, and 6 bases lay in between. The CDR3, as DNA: TGCGCCAGCAGCCAAGATAAGAGGAACACCGGGGAGCTGTTTTTT. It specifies CASSQDKRNTGELFF.

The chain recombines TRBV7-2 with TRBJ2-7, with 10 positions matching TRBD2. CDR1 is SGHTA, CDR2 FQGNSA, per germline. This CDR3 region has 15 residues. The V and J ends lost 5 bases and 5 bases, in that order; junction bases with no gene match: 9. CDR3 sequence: CASSLSASGRNEQYF. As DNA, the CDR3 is TGTGCCAGCAGCCTCTCCGCTAGCGGGAGAAACGAGCAGTACTTC.